The next 14 T cell receptor beta chains were all read from a single sample in a study of blood T cell repertoires in COVID-19. Clones were sequenced by immunoSEQ multiplex PCR, and TCRdb holds only the in-frame ones, with some missing. The sample holds around 78,000 clones, 70% to 90% seen once. Sequencing was carried out using peripheral blood. The receptors shown here come from a man between 65 and 85 years old with active or convalescent COVID-19.

This chain uses TRBV9 with TRBJ1-3; 8 positions match TRBD1. Germline trimming cut 6 bases from V and 4 bases from J; bases unmatched to any gene: 6. Germline CDR1 SGDLS, CDR2 YYNGEE. The CDR3 is 14 amino acids. The CDR3 region has the DNA TGTGCCAGCACCTTGACAGGGGACGGAAACACCATATATTTT. Its translation: CASTLTGDGNTIYF.

The J gene is TRBJ1-2, the V gene TRBV29-1; D might be TRBD1 (6 bases). V lost 1 base, J lost 4 bases, and 10 bases lay in between. CDR1 is SQVTM and CDR2 is ANQGSEA in the germline V gene. CDR3 length: 13 residues. CDR3 DNA sequence: TGCAGCGTTGAAGGGGGCAGGGGCTATGGCTACACCTTC. Protein: CSVEGGRGYGYTF. Full variable domain (remainder filled in from reference TRBV29-1 and TRBJ1-2): SAVISQKPSRDICQRGTSLTIQCQVDSQVTMMFWYRQQPGQSLTLIATANQGSEATYESGFVIDKFPISRPNLTFSTLTVSNMSPEDSSIYLCSVEGGRGYGYTFGSGTRLTVV.

This clone has more than one count but fewer than ten. The chain couples TRBV3-1 (or the pseudogene TRBV3-2) to TRBJ1-1, with 9 nucleotides matching TRBD1. Germline assignment: CDR1 LGHDT and CDR2 YNNKEL (reference sequence). V lost 4 bases to trimming and J lost 4 bases; unmatched junction nucleotides: 7. The CDR3 contains 15 residues. CDR3 sequence: CASSPNDRGVTEAFF. The CDR3 DNA sequence: TGTGCCAGCAGCCCCAACGACAGGGGGGTCACTGAAGCTTTCTTT.

V gene TRBV11-3 combines with J gene TRBJ2-1, with D unresolved. Looked up from germline, CDR1 is SGHNT and CDR2 is YENEEA. Trimming removed 2 bases from V and 5 bases from J, with 10 bases in between. The length of the CDR3 is 14 residues. The CDR3 DNA sequence: TGTGCCAGCAGCTTATCTCCGTTTAACAATGAGCAGTTCTTC. Its translation: CASSLSPFNNEQFF.

The genes are TRBV25-1 and TRBJ1-5; D remains ambiguous. The CDR3 covers 15 residues. V lost 10 bases to trimming and J lost 0 bases, with 16 bases between them. Per germline, CDR1 MGHDK and CDR2 SYGVNS. The CDR3 DNA reads TGTGCCACATTCGGGAACGCTTATAGCAATCAGCCCCAGCATTTT. Translation: CATFGNAYSNQPQHF.

This chain connects TRBV7-9 to TRBJ2-1; a possible D gene is TRBD2 (5 bases). Germline CDR1 reads SEHNR; CDR2 reads FQNEAQ (reference sequence). The CDR3 sequence is 15 residues long. V lost 6 bases and J 6 bases, leaving 18 bases between the germline ends. CDR3 nucleotide sequence: TGTGCCAGCAGTTTTATGGGCGGGCTTCTCAATGAGCAGTTCTTC. The encoded protein is CASSFMGGLLNEQFF.

V and J are TRBV18 and TRBJ2-7; a possible D gene is TRBD1 (5 bases). The CDR3 consists of 14 residues. From germline, CDR1 is KGHSH and CDR2 LQKENI. Trimming cost V 2 bases and J 4 bases, with 12 bases left between them. The CDR3 region has the DNA TGTGCCAGCTCACCAGGCAGGGTATTATACGAGCAGTACTTC. This sequence encodes CASSPGRVLYEQYF.

The V gene is TRBV28, the J gene TRBJ2-7, with D unresolved. CDR1 is MDHEN and CDR2 is SYDVKM in the germline V gene. This CDR3 has 12 residues. Trimming took off 6 bases at V and 3 bases at J, with 9 bases between the two ends. The CDR3 loop reads CASSLGVYEQYF. CDR3 DNA sequence: TGTGCCAGCAGCCTTGGAGTCTACGAGCAGTACTTC.

This clone was found a few times. The chain joins TRBV18 to TRBJ2-7; no clear D. V gave up 0 bases and J gave up 7 bases, with 7 bases separating them. This CDR3 has 12 residues. Germline V gene data show CDR1 as KGHSH and CDR2 as LQKENI. CDR3 nucleotides: TGTGCCAGCTCACCACCGGGCCTGGAGCAGTACTTC. Translation gives CASSPPGLEQYF.

There are a few counts of this clone. The V call is TRBV2, the J call TRBJ2-2, with TRBD2 as a possible D gene (5 bases). Trimming removed 7 bases from V and 8 bases from J, with 11 bases in between. Germline CDR1 and CDR2: SNHLY and FYNNEI. CDR3 length: 12 residues. The CDR3 nucleotides read TGTGCCAGCACCTCCACGGGGGGGGAGCTGTTTTTT. Translating gives CASTSTGGELFF.

This chain joins TRBV11-3 and TRBJ2-3; 8 bases match TRBD2. Trimming took 4 bases from V and 6 from J; bases not matched to a gene: 9. Per the germline V gene, CDR1 is SGHNT and CDR2 is YENEEA. CDR3 length: 15 amino acids. CDR3 amino acids: CASSSGLATSDTQYF. The CDR3 bases are TGTGCCAGCAGCTCCGGACTAGCAACCTCGGATACGCAGTATTTT.

CDR3 loop: CASSAGTDNEQFF. The CDR3 nucleotides are TGTGCCAGCTCAGCCGGGACAGACAATGAGCAGTTCTTC. The chain combines TRBV18 with TRBJ2-1; 7 bases fit TRBD1. The CDR3 is 13 residues long. The V gene end was trimmed by 5 bases and the J gene end by 5 bases; junction bases not matched to a gene: 3. The germline V gene has CDR1 KGHSH and CDR2 LQKENI.

V and J are TRBV7-6 and TRBJ2-2; D is perhaps TRBD2 (6 bases). The CDR3 sequence is 17 residues long. The ends were cut back, 2 bases at V and 0 bases at J, with 13 bases in the middle. Germline CDR1 reads SGHVS; CDR2 reads FNYEAQ. This CDR3 reads CASSLSWTTPNTGELFF. DNA of the CDR3: TGTGCCAGCAGCTTATCCTGGACTACTCCGAACACCGGGGAGCTGTTTTTT.

The J gene is TRBJ2-7, the V gene TRBV3-1 (or the pseudogene TRBV3-2), with TRBD1 matching 9 bases. Germline-derived CDR1 and CDR2 are LGHDT and YNNKEL (reference sequence). With V trimmed by 4 bases and J by 6 bases, 7 bases remained unmatched. The CDR3 is 14 amino acids. Here the CDR3 DNA reads TGTGCCAGCAGCCCCCAGGGACAGGGAGGCGAGCAGTACTTC. Translated: CASSPQGQGGEQYF.